The clone carrying this T cell receptor (beta chain) has at least ten counts. Its specificity is unknown. The source of the sample is a study of T cell repertoires in cytomegalovirus infection. Study context: CMV infection and matching HLA type were both indicated by public TCR beta signatures.

Germline CDR1 and CDR2: MNHNS and SASEGT. The CDR3 sequence is 16 residues long. Trimming cost V 1 base and J 2 bases; bases outside gene matches: 6. TCRdb analysed the reads with MiXCR anew, one entry per CDR3 protein. Of 200,000 to 300,000 distinct CDR3 sequences in the sample, approximately 9.1% were seen once. Study-wide results and limits: CMV-specific TCR beta clonotypes restricted by HLA-C dominated the ex vivo response.

The source material was PBMCs. The clonotype comes from a human donor in good health (CMV status not recorded). Some clones in this sample may be carry-over from other donors' samples. This sequence joins TRBV6-1 and TRBJ2-7, with 9 bases that match TRBD2. The CDR3 spells CASSEGSGRFPYEQYF. The CDR3 bases are TGTGCCAGCAGTGAAGGGAGCGGGAGGTTCCCCTACGAGCAGTACTTC.